Following are 13 T cell receptor beta chains from one sample sequenced in a study of Tregs in tolerant kidney transplant recipients. Generated by immunoSEQ multiplex PCR, the TCRdb table keeps only in-frame clones and is missing some. The sample shows some 100,000 clones, roughly nine tenths of them seen only once. Sequencing was carried out using CD4+ T cells from blood. The receptors stem from a human donor in good health.

The V call is TRBV5-1, the J call TRBJ2-3, with unresolved D. V was clipped by 0 bases and J by 6 bases, with 5 bases between them. The CDR3 is 12 amino acids. Germline CDR1 reads SGHRS; CDR2 reads YFSETQ. The DNA for the CDR3 is TGCGCCAGCAGCTTGGGGTGGGATACGCAGTATTTT. As protein: CASSLGWDTQYF.

The chain combines TRBV18 with TRBJ1-2; maybe TRBD1 (6 bases). Germline V gene sequence: CDR1 KGHSH, CDR2 LQKENI. This CDR3 is 15 amino acids long. V was cut by 2 bases and J by 3 bases, with 13 bases left in between. The CDR3 DNA sequence: TGTGCCAGCTCACCATATACAGGGCAAGACTATGGCTACACCTTC. This sequence encodes CASSPYTGQDYGYTF.

The chain links TRBV27 to TRBJ2-7; 9 bases are shared with TRBD2. The CDR3 spans 14 residues. Germline lookup yields CDR1 MNHEY and CDR2 SMNVEV (reference sequence). Losses at the gene ends were 5 bases for V and 0 bases for J; bases not matched to a gene: 2. The CDR3 nucleotides are TGTGCCAGCAGTCGGACTAGCGACTCCTACGAGCAGTACTTC. Its protein is CASSRTSDSYEQYF.

The rearrangement joins TRBV5-1 to TRBJ1-2; D is unresolved. V lost 2 bases to trimming and J lost 5 bases, with 7 bases between them. The germline V gene has CDR1 SGHRS and CDR2 YFSETQ. There are 12 residues in the CDR3. DNA for the CDR3: TGCGCCAGCAGCTTTCCAGGATATGGCTACACCTTC. Amino acid sequence: CASSFPGYGYTF.

This chain joins TRBV30 and TRBJ2-7; 9 positions match TRBD2. With 3 bases clipped from V and 0 bases from J, the junction kept 6 bases outside the gene matches. The CDR3 extends over 15 amino acids. Germline V gene data show CDR1 as GTSNPN and CDR2 as SVGIG (reference sequence). The CDR3 is CAWSAQLAGSYEQYF. CDR3 nucleotide sequence: TGTGCCTGGAGCGCCCAACTAGCGGGCTCCTACGAGCAGTACTTC.

This chain uses TRBV30 with TRBJ1-5; possible D gene TRBD1, 5 bases. Trimming cost V 5 bases and J 2 bases, with 13 bases left between them. The CDR3 extends over 14 amino acids. Germline CDR1 GTSNPN, CDR2 SVGIG (reference sequence). The CDR3 coding sequence is TGTGCCTGGGGAAGGGGTAGCGGCAATCAGCCCCAGCATTTT. It specifies CAWGRGSGNQPQHF.

The rearrangement joins TRBV28 to TRBJ1-6; D ambiguous. Trimming cost V 6 bases and J 2 bases, with 14 bases left between them. This CDR3 is built from 16 residues. Germline CDR1 reads MDHEN; CDR2 reads SYDVKM. The CDR3 protein is CASSPFRLPYNSPLHF. CDR3 DNA sequence: TGTGCCAGCAGCCCTTTCCGACTCCCCTATAATTCACCCCTCCACTTT.

On this clone itself: Distinct nucleotide sequences in the sample also encode this CDR3. This chain joins TRBV5-4 and TRBJ1-2, with D maybe TRBD1 (5 bases). This CDR3 spans 13 amino acids. Germline V gene sequence: CDR1 SGHNT, CDR2 YYREEE (reference sequence). V lost 0 bases and J lost 2, with 5 bases in between. CDR3: CASSLEGNYGYTF. DNA for the CDR3: TGTGCCAGCAGCTTGGAGGGGAACTATGGCTACACCTTC.

This chain connects TRBV7-8 to TRBJ1-4; D is undetermined. CDR3 length: 13 residues. The germline V and J ends were trimmed by 3 bases and 8 bases, with 10 bases remaining between them. Germline V gene sequence: CDR1 SGHVS, CDR2 FQNEAQ. CDR3 in DNA: TGTGCCAGCAGCTTGCGGTACAGCGAAAAACTGTTTTTT. This codes for CASSLRYSEKLFF.

The chain has TRBV11-3 and TRBJ2-5; D is undetermined. The CDR3 runs to 13 residues. The V gene lost 1 base and the J gene lost 5 bases, with 8 bases spanning the gap. Germline V gene lookup returns CDR1 SGHNT and CDR2 YENEEA. The CDR3 reads CASSLGGPETQYF. In nucleotides, the CDR3 is TGTGCCAGCAGCTTAGGGGGTCCCGAGACCCAGTACTTC.

The rearrangement links TRBV29-1 to TRBJ2-7, with D possibly being TRBD1 or TRBD2 (6 bases each). The CDR3 length is 14 residues. Trimming cost V 3 bases and J 2 bases, with 14 bases left between them. Germline V gene lookup returns CDR1 SQVTM and CDR2 ANQGSEA. The CDR3 protein is CSVERGDPPYEQYF. CDR3 in DNA: TGCAGCGTTGAGAGGGGGGACCCTCCCTACGAGCAGTACTTC.

V and J are TRBV11-3 and TRBJ2-1, with D uncertain. Trimming took 4 bases from V and 2 from J, leaving 12 bases between them. The CDR3 length is 15 residues. Germline-derived CDR1 and CDR2 are SGHNT and YENEEA. The CDR3 sequence is CASSSSTGPYNEQFF. Written as DNA, the CDR3 is TGTGCCAGCAGCTCCTCGACTGGACCCTACAATGAGCAGTTCTTC.

V is TRBV11-2 and J is TRBJ2-7; D may be TRBD2 (5 bases). Germline CDR1 is SGHAT and CDR2 is FQNNGV. CDR3 length equals 15 residues. Trimming left V 1 base short and J 7 bases short, with 17 bases between. The CDR3 protein is CASSLVVTRSGEQYF. The CDR3 region has the DNA TGTGCCAGCAGCTTAGTGGTTACTAGATCGGGGGAGCAGTACTTC.